The 5 T cell receptor beta chains given below trace back to one sample, sequenced in a study of graft-versus-host responses after intestinal transplantation. Assay: immunoSEQ multiplex PCR; the TCRdb copy retains only in-frame clones and omits some. The profile shows fewer than 90,000 clones, about 95% of them singletons. Antigens for these TCRs are unknown. The sample here was unstimulated CD4+ T cells sorted from spleen or lymph node cells, taken before transplant. Receptors originate from a human donor who was the organ donor for an intestinal transplant.

This clone appeared once. V and J are TRBV10-3 and TRBJ1-1, with 8 positions matching TRBD1. CDR3 size: 14 residues. The J segment lost 1 base and the V segment lost 6 bases, leaving 4 bases of the junction unmatched. Germline loops: CDR1 ENHRY, CDR2 SYGVKD. The CDR3, as DNA: TGTGCCATCAGCCCAGGGGGCCCGAACACTGAAGCTTTCTTT. Encoded protein: CAISPGGPNTEAFF.

The chain uses TRBV5-4 and TRBJ1-4; unclear D gene. The CDR3 length is 15 residues. CDR1 and CDR2 (germline): SGHNT, YYREEE (reference sequence). Trimming stripped 0 bases from V and 2 bases from J, with 8 bases between. DNA for the CDR3: TGTGCCAGCAGCTTGGATGTCAGTACTAATGAAAAACTGTTTTTT. This codes for CASSLDVSTNEKLFF. Drawing the rest from reference TRBV5-4 and TRBJ1-4, the complete variable domain is ETGVTQSPTHLIKTRGQQVTLRCSSQSGHNTVSWYQQALGQGPQFIFQYYREEENGRGNFPPRFSGLQFPNYSSELNVNALELDDSALYLCASSLDVSTNEKLFFGSGTQLSVL.

This rearrangement joins TRBV7-2 to TRBJ1-1; D may be TRBD1 (5 bases). V shed 1 base and J shed 6 bases, with 12 bases lying between them. This CDR3 comprises 14 residues. Per the germline V gene, CDR1 is SGHTA and CDR2 is FQGNSA. The CDR3, as DNA: TGTGCCAGCAGCTTAGGGGGGGTCGGGCCTGAAGCTTTCTTT. Translated, it gives CASSLGGVGPEAFF.

The chain links TRBV28 to TRBJ1-5; no clear D gene. Trimming removed 3 bases at V and 4 bases at J, with 10 bases between. CDR3 size: 14 residues. Germline-derived CDR1 and CDR2 are MDHEN and SYDVKM. CDR3 sequence: CASSFLDPNQPQHF. The CDR3 bases are TGTGCCAGCAGTTTTCTGGATCCAAATCAGCCCCAGCATTTT.

This chain's CDR3 is CASSQDKYSNQPQHF. The CDR3 coding sequence is TGTGCCAGCAGCCAAGATAAGTACAGCAATCAGCCCCAGCATTTT. The chain carries TRBV4-2 and TRBJ1-5; D is uncertain. CDR1 and CDR2 from the germline V gene are LGHNA and YNFKEQ. The CDR3 loop spans 15 amino acids. Between the trimmed V and J ends, which lost 0 bases and 1 base, there was a span of 7 bases.